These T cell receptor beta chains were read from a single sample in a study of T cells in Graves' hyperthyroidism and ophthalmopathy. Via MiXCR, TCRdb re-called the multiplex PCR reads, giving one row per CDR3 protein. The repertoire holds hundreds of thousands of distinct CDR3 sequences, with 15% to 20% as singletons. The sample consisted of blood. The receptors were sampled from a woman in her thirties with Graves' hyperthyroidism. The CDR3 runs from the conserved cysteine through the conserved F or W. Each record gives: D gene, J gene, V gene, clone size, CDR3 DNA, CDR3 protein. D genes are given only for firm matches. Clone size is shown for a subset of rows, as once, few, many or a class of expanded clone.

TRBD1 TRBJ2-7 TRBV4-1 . TGCGCCAGTCAGATTATAACAGGGGACCACGAGCAGTACTTC CASQIITGDHEQYF
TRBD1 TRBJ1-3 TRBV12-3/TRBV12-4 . TGTGCCAGCAGTTTGAGTATAGGGGGCAGAAACACCATATATTTT CASSLSIGGRNTIYF
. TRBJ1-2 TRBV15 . TGTGCCACCAGCCTTCAACGGGCAGGTTATGGCTACACCTTC CATSLQRAGYGYTF
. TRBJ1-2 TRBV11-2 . TGTGCCAGCAGCTTAGAAATGGGGTGGCCAGGGATTTTCAACTATGGCTACACCTTC CASSLEMGWPGIFNYGYTF
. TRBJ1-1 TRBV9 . TGTGCCAGCAGCGTTCCCCCCTCCGGGGGCACTGAAGCTTTCTTT CASSVPPSGGTEAFF
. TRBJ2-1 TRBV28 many TGTGCCAGCAGTTACGTTAGCGGCAATGAGCAGTTCTTC CASSYVSGNEQFF
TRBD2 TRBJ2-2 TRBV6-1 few TGTGCCAGCAGTTCCGGGAGCGGGAGTTTTATAAAGGCCGGGGAGCCGTTTTTT CASSSGSGSFIKAGEPFF
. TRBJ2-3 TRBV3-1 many TGTGCCAGCAGATCGAACGCAGCAGATATGCAGTATTTT CASRSNAADMQYF
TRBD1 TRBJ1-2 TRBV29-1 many TGCAGCGTCCGGGACAGGGTCATCGAGGACACCTTC CSVRDRVIEDTF
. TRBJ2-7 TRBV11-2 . TGTGCCAGCAGCCTGGGATCCTCGTTCTACGAGCAGTACTTC CASSLGSSFYEQYF
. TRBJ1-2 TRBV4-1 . TGCGCCAGCAGCCAGGTCGGTTCCCGCTATGGCTACACCTTC CASSQVGSRYGYTF
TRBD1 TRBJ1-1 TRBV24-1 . TGTGCCACCAGGGACAGGGTGGGAACTGAAGCTTTCTTT CATRDRVGTEAFF
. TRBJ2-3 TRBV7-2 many TGTGCCAGCCACCGGGTTAGCACAGATACGCAGTATTTT CASHRVSTDTQYF
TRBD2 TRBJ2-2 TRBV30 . TGTGCCTGGAGTGTAGGGGCGGGAGCCCCGACCGGGGAGCTGTTTTTT CAWSVGAGAPTGELFF
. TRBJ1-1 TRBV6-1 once TGTGCCAGCAGAGACAGACCGTTCGCTGAAGCTTTCTTT CASRDRPFAEAFF
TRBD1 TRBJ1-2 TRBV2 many TGTGCCAGCCTGTGGCAGGGGGTCGGCCTTAGGTATGGCTACACCTTC CASLWQGVGLRYGYTF